In its sample, the clone carrying this TCR beta chain was seen many times. The data derive from a study of regulatory T cells in long-lasting Graves disease. Specified time point: newly diagnosed GD, antithyroid drugs for less than 3 months. PBMC-derived RNA was used for the TCR library. iRepertoire HTBI primers and Arm-PCR of CDR3 regions built TCR beta libraries. TCRdb processed the multiplex PCR reads anew with MiXCR; each CDR3 protein has one entry. Among around 460,000 distinct CDR3 sequences listed, approximately 15% were seen once. This same sample was also part of a study on T cells in Graves' hyperthyroidism and ophthalmopathy. As that report states: Across 18 months, stable Graves' hyperthyroidism was marked by no progression to ophthalmopathy. The HTBI primer set was used in a first-round RT-PCR of the TCR CDR3.

This specimen was peripheral blood mononuclear cells (PBMCs), taken at new diagnosis, from a patient treated with antithyroid drugs. The sequence derives from a woman between 45 and 65 years old with Graves disease.

This CDR3 reads CASGSLQGPISYEQYF. CDR3 nucleotides: TGTGCCAGCGGTTCCCTTCAGGGGCCAATTTCCTACGAGCAGTACTTC. The chain recombines TRBV11-2 with TRBJ2-7, with D tentatively TRBD1 (6 bases). Trimming left V 8 bases short and J 1 base short, with 21 bases between. The CDR3 length is 16 residues. CDR1 is SGHAT and CDR2 is FQNNGV in the germline V gene.